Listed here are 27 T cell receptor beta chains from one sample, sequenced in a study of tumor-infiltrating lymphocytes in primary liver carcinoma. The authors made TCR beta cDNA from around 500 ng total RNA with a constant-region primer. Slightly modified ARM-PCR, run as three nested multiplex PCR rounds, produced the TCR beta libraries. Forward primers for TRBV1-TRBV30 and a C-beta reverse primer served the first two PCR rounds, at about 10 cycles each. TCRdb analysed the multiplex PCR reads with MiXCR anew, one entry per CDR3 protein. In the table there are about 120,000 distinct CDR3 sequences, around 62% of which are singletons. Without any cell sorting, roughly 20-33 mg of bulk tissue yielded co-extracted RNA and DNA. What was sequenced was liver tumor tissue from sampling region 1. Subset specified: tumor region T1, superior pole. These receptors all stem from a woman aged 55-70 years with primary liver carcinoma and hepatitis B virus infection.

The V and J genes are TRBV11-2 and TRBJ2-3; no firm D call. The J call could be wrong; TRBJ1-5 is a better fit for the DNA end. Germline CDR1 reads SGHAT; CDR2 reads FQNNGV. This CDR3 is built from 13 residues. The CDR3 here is CASSLDRADMQHF. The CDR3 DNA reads TGTGCCAGCAGCTTAGATCGAGCAGATATGCAGCATTTT.

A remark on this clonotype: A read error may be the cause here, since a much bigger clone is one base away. DNA for the CDR3: TGTGCTAGTGGTTTGGTCGGGGGGGGGATCGATGAGCAGTTCTTC. It specifies CASGLVGGGIDEQFF. The V call is TRBV12-5, the J call TRBJ2-1; TRBD2 agrees at 8 bases. With 0 bases clipped from V and 8 bases from J, the junction kept 6 bases outside the gene matches. Germline V CDR1 and CDR2: LGHNT, FRNRAP. The CDR3 spans 15 residues. Complete variable domain (other parts from reference TRBV12-5 and TRBJ2-1): DARVTQTPRHKVTEMGQEVTMRCQPILGHNTVFWYRQTMMQGLELLAYFRNRAPLDDSGMPKDRFSAEMPDATLATLKIQPSEPRDSAVYFCASGLVGGGIDEQFFGPGTRLTVL.

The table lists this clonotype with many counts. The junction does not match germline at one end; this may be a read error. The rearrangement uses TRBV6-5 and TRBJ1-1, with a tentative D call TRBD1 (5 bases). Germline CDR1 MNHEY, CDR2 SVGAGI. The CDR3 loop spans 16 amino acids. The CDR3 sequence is CASSPGGRGMNTKAFF. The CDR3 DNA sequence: TGTGCCAGCAGCCCCGGCGGGAGGGGCATGAACACTAAAGCTTTCTTT.

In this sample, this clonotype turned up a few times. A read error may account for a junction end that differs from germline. The CDR3 DNA is TGTGCCAGTAGTTTGGGCGGACCCACAGATACGCAGTATTTT. Residues: CASSLGGPTDTQYF. V usage is TRBV12-3 or TRBV12-4 and J usage is TRBJ2-3; D ambiguous. The CDR3 extends over 14 amino acids.

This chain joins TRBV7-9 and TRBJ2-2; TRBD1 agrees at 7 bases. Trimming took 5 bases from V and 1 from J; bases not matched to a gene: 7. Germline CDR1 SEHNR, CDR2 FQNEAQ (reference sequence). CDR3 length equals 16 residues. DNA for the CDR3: TGTGCCAGCAGCCCCCAGGGACAGAAGAACACCGGGGAGCTGTTTTTT. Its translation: CASSPQGQKNTGELFF.

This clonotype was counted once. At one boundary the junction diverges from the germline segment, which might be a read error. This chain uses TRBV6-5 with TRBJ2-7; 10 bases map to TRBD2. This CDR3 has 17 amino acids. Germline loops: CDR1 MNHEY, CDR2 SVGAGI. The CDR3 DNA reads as TGTGTCAGCAGGCGCGCCTTAGGAAGCGGGAGGGCTAGGGAGCAGTACTTC. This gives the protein CVSRRALGSGRAREQYF.

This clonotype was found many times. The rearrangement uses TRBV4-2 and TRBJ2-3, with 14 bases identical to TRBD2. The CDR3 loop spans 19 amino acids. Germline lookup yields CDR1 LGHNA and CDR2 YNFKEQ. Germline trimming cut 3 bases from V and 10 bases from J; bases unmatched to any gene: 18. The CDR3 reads CASSHGGTSGRGGTAAQYF. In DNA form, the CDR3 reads TGTGCCAGCAGCCACGGCGGGACTAGCGGGAGAGGTGGCACAGCTGCGCAGTATTTT.

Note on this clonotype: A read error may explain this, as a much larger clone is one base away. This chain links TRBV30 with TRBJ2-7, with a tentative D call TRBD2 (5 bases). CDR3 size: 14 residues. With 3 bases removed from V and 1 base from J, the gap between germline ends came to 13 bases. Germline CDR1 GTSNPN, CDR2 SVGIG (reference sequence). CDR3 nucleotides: TGTGCCTGGAGCCCGATTAGCGTATCCTACGAGCAGTACTTC. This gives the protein CAWSPISVSYEQYF.

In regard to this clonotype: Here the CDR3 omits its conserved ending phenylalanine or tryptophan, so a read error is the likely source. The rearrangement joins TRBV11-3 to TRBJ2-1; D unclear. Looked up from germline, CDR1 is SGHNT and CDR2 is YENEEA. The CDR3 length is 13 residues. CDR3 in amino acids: CASILRGYNEQFL. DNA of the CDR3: TGTGCCAGCATCTTACGAGGCTACAATGAGCAGTTCCTC.

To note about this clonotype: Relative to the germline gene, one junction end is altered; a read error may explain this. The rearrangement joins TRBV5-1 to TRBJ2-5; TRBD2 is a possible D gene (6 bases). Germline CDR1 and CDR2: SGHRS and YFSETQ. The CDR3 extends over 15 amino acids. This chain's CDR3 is CPSSLWGEYQETQYF. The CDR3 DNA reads TGCCCCAGCAGCTTATGGGGGGAGTACCAAGAGACCCAGTACTTC. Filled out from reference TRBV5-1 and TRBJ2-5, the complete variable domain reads KAGVTQTPRYLIKTRGQQVTLSCSPISGHRSVSWYQQTPGQGLQFLFEYFSETQRNKGNFPGRFSGRQFSNSRSEMNVSTLELGDSALYLCPSSLWGEYQETQYFGPGTRLLVL.

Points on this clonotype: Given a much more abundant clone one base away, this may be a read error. In DNA, the CDR3 is TGTGCCAGCAGTTTGGGCAGGGGATATGGCTACACCTTC. It yields the protein CASSLGRGYGYTF. This chain links TRBV12-3 or TRBV12-4 with TRBJ1-2; TRBD1 might be the D (6 bases). The CDR3 contains 13 residues. V lost 3 bases to trimming and J lost 5 bases, with 10 bases between them.

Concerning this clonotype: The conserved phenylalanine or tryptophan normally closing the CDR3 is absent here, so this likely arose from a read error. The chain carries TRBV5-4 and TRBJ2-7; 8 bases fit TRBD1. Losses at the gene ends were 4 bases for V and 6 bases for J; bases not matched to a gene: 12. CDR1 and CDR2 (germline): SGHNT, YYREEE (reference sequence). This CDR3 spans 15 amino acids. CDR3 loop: CASSTGGGVVVEQYL. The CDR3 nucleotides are TGTGCCAGCAGCACAGGGGGAGGTGTGGTTGTCGAGCAGTACCTC.

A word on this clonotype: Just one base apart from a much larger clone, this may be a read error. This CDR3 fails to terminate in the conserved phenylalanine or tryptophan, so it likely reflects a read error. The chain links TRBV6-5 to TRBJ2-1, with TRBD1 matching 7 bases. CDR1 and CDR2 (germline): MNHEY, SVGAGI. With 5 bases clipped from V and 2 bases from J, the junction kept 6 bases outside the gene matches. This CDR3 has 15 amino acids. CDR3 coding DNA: TGTGCCAGCAGTCAGACAGGGACCCCCTACAATGAGCAGTTCATC. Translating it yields CASSQTGTPYNEQFI.

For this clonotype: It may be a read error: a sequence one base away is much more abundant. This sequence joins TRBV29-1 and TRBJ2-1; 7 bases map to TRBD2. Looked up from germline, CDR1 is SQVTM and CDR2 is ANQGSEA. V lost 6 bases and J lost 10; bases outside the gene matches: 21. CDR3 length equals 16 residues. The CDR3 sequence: CSVWFIGLVGGGEQFF. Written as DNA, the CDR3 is TGCAGCGTCTGGTTTATCGGACTAGTCGGGGGTGGCGAGCAGTTCTTC.

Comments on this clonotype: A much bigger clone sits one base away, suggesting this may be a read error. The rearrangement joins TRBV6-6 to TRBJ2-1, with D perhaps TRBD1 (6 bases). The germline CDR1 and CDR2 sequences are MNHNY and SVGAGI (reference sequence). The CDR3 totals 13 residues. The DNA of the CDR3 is TGTGCCAGCAGGTTGACAGGAGACAATGAGCAGTCCTTC. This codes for CASRLTGDNEQSF.

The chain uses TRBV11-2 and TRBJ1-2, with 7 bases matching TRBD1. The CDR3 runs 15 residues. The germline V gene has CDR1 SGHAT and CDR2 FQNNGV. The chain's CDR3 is CGSSLEGASGGDYTF. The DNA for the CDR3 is TGTGGCAGTAGCTTAGAGGGGGCCAGTGGCGGTGACTACACCTTC.

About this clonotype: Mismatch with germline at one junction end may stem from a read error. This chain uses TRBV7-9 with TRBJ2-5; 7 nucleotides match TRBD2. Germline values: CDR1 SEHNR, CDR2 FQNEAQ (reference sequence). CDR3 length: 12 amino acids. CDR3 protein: CASSSGRETQYF. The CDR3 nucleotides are TGTGCCAGCTCTAGCGGACGAGAGACCCAGTATTTC.

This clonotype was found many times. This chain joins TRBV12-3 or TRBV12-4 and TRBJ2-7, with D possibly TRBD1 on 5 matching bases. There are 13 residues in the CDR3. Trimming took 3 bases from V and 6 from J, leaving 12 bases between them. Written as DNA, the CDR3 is TGTGCCAGCAGTTTCAACCCCCAGGGCGAGCAGTACTTC. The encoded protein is CASSFNPQGEQYF.

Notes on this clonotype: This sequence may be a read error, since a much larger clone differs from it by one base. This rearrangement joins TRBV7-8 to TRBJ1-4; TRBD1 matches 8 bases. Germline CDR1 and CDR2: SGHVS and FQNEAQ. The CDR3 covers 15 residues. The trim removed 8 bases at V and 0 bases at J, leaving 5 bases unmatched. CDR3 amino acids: CASRRGPATNEKLFF. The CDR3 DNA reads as TGTGCCAGCCGCAGGGGGCCAGCAACTAATGAAAAACTGTTTTTT.

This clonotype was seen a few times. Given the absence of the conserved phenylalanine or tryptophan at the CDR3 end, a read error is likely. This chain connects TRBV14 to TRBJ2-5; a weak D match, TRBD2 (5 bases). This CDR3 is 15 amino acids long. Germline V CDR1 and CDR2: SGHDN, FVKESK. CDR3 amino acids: CASSQDLAIQEAQYL. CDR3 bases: TGTGCCAGCAGCCAAGATCTAGCCATTCAAGAGGCCCAGTACCTC.

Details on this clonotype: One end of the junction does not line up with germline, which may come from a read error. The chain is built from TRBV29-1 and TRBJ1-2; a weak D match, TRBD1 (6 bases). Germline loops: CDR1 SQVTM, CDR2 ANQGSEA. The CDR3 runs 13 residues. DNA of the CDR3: TGTAGCGAAGGGACATGGAGGTACTATGGCTACACCTTC. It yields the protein CSEGTWRYYGYTF.

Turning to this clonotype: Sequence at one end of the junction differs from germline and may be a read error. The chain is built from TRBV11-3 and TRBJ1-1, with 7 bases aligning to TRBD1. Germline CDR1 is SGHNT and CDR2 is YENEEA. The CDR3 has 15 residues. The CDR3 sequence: CASILSAGGDTEAFF. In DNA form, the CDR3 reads TGTGCTAGCATCTTATCGGCAGGGGGGGACACTGAAGCTTTCTTT.

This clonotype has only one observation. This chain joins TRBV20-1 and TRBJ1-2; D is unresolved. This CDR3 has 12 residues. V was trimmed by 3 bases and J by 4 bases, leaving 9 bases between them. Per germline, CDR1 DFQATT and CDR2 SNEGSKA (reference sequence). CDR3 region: CSASVDPYGYTF. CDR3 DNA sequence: TGCAGTGCTAGCGTGGATCCCTATGGCTACACCTTC.

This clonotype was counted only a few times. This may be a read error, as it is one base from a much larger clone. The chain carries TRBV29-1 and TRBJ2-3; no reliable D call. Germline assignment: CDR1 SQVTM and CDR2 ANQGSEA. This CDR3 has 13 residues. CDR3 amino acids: CSVEVGSTDTLYF. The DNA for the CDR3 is TGCAGCGTTGAGGTTGGGTCCACAGATACGCTGTATTTT.

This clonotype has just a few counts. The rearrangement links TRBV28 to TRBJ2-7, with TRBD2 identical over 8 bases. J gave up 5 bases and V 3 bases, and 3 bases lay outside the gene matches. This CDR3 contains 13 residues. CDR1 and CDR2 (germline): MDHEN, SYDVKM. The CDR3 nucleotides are TGTGCCAGCAGTTTTGGCGGGAGGAACGAGCAGTACTTC. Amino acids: CASSFGGRNEQYF.

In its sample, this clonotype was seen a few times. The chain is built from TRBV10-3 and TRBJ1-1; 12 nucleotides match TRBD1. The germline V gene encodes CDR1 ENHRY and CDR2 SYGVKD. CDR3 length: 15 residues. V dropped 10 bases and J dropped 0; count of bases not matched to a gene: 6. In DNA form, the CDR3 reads TGTGCCACCCGGGACAGGGGGCATGTGAACACTGAAGCTTTCTTT. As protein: CATRDRGHVNTEAFF.

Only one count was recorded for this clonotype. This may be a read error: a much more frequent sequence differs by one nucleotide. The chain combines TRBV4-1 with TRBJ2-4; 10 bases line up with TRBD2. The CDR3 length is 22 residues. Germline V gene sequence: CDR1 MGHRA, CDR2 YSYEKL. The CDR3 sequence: CARSPSVSSGRVFELAKNIQYF. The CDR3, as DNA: TGCGCCAGGAGCCCAAGCGTCTCCAGCGGGAGGGTATTTGAGCTCGCCAAAAACATTCAGTACTTC.